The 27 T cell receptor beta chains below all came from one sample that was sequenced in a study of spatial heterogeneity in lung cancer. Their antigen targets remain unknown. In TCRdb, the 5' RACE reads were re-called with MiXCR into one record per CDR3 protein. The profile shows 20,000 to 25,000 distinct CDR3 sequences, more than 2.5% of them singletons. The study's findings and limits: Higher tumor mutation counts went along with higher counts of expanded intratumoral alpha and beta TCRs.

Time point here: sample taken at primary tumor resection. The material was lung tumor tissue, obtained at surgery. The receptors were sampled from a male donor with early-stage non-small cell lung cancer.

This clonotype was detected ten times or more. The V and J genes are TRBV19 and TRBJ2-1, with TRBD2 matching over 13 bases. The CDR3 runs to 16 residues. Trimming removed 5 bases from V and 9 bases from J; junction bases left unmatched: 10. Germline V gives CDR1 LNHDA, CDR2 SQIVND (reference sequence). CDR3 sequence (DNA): TGTGCCAGTAGTTCCAGACTAGCGGGGGGCCTTGGTGAGCAGTTCTTC. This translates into CASSSRLAGGLGEQFF.

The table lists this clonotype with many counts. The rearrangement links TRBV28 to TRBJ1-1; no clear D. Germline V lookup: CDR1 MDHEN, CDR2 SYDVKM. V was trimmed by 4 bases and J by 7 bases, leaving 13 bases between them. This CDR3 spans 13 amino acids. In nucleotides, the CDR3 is TGTGCCAGCAGTTCGGGAGCCCAGATTGAAGCTTTCTTT. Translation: CASSSGAQIEAFF. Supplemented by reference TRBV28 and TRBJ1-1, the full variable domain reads DVKVTQSSRYLVKRTGEKVFLECVQDMDHENMFWYRQDPGLGLRLIYFSYDVKMKEKGDIPEGYSVSREKKERFSLILESASTNQTSMYLCASSSGAQIEAFFGQGTRLTVV.

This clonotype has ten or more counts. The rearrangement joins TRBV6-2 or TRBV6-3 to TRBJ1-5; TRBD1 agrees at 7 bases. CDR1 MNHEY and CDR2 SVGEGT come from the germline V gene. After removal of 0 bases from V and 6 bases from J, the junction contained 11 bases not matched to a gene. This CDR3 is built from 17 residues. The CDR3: CASSYSTWAGGIQPQHF. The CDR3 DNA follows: TGTGCCAGCAGTTACTCGACGTGGGCAGGGGGAATTCAGCCCCAGCATTTT.

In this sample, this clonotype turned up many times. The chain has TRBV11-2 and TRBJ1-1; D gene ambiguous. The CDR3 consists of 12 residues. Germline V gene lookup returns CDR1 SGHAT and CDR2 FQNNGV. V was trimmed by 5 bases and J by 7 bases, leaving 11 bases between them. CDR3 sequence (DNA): TGTGCCAGCAGCGGGAGGACCGATGAAGCTTTCTTT. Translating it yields CASSGRTDEAFF.

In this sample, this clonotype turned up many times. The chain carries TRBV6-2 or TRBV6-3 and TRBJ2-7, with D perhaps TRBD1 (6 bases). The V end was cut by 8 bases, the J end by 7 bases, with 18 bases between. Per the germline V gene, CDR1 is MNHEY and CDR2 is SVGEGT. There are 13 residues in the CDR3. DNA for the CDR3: TGTGCCAGCTTGGTCGCAGGGGTAGGGGAGCAGTACTTC. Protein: CASLVAGVGEQYF.

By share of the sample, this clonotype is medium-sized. This CDR3 is CASKISGANVLTF. Written as DNA, the CDR3 is TGTGCCAGCAAGATCTCTGGGGCCAACGTCCTGACTTTC. The gene calls are TRBV12-3 or TRBV12-4 and TRBJ2-6, with unresolved D. This CDR3 contains 13 residues. V was cut by 7 bases and J by 0 bases, with 4 bases left in between.

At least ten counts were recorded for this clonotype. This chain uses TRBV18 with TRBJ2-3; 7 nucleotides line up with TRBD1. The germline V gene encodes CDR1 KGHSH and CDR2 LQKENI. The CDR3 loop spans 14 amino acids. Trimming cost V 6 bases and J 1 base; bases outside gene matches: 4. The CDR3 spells CASSLDRGTDTQYF. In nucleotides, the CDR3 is TGTGCCAGCTCTCTCGACAGGGGCACAGATACGCAGTATTTT.

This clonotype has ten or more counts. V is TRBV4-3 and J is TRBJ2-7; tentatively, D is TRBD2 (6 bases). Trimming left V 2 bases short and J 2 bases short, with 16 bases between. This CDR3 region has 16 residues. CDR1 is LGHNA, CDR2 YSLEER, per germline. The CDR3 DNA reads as TGCGCCAGCAGCCAACCGACTAGGAGGAGTGCCTACGAGCAGTACTTC. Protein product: CASSQPTRRSAYEQYF.

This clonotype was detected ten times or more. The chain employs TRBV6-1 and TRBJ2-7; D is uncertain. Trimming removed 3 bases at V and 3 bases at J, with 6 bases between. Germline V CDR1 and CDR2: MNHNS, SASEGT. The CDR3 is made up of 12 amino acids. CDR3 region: CASSDGNYEQYF. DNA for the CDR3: TGTGCCAGCAGTGATGGCAACTACGAGCAGTACTTC.

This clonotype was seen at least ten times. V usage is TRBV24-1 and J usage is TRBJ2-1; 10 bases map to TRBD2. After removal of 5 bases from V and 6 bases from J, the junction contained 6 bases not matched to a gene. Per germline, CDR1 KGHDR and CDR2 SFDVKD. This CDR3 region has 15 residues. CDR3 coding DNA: TGTGCCACCAGTGGTGGTAGCGGGAGGCCCAATGAGCAGTTCTTC. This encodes CATSGGSGRPNEQFF.

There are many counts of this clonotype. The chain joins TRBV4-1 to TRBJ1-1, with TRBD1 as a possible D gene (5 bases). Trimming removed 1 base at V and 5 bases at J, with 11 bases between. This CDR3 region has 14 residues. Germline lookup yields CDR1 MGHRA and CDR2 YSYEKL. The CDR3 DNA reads TGCGCCAGCAGCCAAGGAGAGGGGAGAACTGAAGCTTTCTTT. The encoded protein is CASSQGEGRTEAFF.

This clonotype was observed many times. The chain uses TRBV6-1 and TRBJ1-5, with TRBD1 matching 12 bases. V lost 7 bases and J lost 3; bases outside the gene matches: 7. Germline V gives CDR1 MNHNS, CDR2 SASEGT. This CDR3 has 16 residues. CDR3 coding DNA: TGTGCCAGCATTGGGGGACAGGGGGCGACCAATCAGCCCCAGCATTTT. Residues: CASIGGQGATNQPQHF.

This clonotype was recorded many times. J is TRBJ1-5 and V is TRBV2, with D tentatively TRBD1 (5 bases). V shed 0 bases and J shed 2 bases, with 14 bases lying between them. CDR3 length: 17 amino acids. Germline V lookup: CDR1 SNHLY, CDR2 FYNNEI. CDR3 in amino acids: CASSEALGGGGNQPQHF. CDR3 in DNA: TGTGCCAGCAGTGAAGCGCTTGGTGGGGGAGGCAATCAGCCCCAGCATTTT.

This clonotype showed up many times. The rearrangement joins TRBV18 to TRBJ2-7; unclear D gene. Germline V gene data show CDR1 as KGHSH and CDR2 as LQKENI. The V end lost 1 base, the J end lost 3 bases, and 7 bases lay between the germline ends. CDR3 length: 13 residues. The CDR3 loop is CASSPRIDYEQYF. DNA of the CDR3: TGTGCCAGCTCACCACGAATCGACTACGAGCAGTACTTC.

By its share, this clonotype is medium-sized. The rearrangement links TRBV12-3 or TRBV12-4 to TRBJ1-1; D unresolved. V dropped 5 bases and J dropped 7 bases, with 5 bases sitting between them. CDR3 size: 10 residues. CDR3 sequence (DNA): TGTGCCAGCAGTACCGATGAAGCTTTCTTT. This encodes CASSTDEAFF.

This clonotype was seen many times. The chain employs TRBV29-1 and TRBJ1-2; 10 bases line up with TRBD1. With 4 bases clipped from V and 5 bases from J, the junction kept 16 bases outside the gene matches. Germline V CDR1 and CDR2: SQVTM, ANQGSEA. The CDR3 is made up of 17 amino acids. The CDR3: CSVVAPGQGPSLYGYTF. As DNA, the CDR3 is TGCAGCGTTGTAGCTCCGGGACAGGGGCCCTCGCTTTATGGCTACACCTTC.

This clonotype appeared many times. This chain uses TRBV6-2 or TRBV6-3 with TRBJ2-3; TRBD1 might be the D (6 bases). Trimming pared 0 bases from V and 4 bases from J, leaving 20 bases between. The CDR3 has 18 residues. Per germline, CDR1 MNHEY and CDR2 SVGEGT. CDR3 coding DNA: TGTGCCAGCAGTTACTCGACTTCAGGGGTCCAATCAGCAGATACGCAGTATTTT. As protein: CASSYSTSGVQSADTQYF.

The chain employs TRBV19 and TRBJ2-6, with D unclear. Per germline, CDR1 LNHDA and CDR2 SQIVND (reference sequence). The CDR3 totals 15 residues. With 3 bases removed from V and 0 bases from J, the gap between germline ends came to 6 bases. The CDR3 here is CASSMENSGANVLTF. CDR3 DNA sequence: TGTGCCAGTAGTATGGAAAACTCTGGGGCCAACGTCCTGACTTTC.

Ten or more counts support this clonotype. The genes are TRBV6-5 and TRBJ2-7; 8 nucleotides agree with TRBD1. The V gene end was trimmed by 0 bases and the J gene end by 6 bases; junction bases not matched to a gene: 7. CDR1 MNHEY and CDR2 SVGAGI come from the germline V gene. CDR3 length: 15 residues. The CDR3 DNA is TGTGCCAGCAGTTACTCTGGGACAGGAGAACGCGAGCAGTACTTC. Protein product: CASSYSGTGEREQYF.

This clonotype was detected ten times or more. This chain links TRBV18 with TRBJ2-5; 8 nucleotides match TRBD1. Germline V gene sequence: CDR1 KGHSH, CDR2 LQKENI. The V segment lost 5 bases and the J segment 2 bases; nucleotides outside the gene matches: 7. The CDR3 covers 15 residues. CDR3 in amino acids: CASSRQGTKQETQYF. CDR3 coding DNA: TGTGCCAGCTCAAGACAGGGGACAAAACAAGAGACCCAGTACTTC.

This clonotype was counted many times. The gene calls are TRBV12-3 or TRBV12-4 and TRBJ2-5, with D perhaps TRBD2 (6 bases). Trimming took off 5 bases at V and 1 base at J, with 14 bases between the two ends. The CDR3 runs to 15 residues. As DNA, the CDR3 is TGTGCCAGCAGTCCGCGTGGACTAACCCAAGAGACCCAGTACTTC. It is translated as CASSPRGLTQETQYF.

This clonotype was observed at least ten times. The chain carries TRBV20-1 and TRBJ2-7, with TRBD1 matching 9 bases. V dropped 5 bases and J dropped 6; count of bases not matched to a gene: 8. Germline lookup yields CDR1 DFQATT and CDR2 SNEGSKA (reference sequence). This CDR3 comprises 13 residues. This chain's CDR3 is CSAGGTGLREQYF. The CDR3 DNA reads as TGCAGTGCTGGCGGGACAGGGCTTCGCGAGCAGTACTTC.

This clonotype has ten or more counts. The DNA of the CDR3 is TGCGCCAGCAGCCAGGGACAGGAGCGAGAGACCCAGTACTTC. This codes for CASSQGQERETQYF. The chain carries TRBV5-1 and TRBJ2-5, with 8 positions matching TRBD1. Losses at the gene ends were 4 bases for V and 4 bases for J; bases not matched to a gene: 6. CDR1 is SGHRS and CDR2 is YFSETQ in the germline V gene. CDR3 length equals 14 residues.

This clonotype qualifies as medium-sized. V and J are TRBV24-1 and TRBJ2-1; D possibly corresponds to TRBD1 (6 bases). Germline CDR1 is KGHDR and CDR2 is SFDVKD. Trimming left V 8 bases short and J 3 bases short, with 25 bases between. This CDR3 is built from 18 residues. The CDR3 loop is CATTTGQGQNEIYNEQFF. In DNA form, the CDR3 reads TGTGCCACCACCACGGGGCAGGGGCAGAATGAAATCTACAATGAGCAGTTCTTC.

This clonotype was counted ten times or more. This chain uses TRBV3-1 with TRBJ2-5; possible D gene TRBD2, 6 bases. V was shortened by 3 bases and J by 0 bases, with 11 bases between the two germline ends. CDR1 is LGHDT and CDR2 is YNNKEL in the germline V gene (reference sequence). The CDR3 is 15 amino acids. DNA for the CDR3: TGTGCCAGCAGCCAGGCGGGGCGCCACCAAGAGACCCAGTACTTC. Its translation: CASSQAGRHQETQYF.

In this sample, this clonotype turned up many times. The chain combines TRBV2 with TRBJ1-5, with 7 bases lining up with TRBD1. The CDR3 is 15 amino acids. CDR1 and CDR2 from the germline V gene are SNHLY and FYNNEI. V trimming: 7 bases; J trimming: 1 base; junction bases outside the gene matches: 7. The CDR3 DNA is TGTGCCAGCACCCCGGGACAGCCAAGCAATCAGCCCCAGCATTTT. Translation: CASTPGQPSNQPQHF. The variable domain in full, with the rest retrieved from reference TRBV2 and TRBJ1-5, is EPEVTQTPSHQVTQMGQEVILRCVPISNHLYFYWYRQILGQKVEFLVSFYNNEISEKSEIFDDQFSVERPDGSNFTLKIRSTKLEDSAMYFCASTPGQPSNQPQHFGDGTRLSIL.

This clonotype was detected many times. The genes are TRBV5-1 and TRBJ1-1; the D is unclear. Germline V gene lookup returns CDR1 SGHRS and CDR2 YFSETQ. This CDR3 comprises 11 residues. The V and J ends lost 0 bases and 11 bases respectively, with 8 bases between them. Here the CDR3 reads CASSLGTDAFF. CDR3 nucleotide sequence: TGCGCCAGCAGCTTGGGTACAGACGCTTTCTTT.